This T cell receptor (beta chain) was identified during a study of shared clonotypes between healthy human individuals. The ends were cut back, 6 bases at V and 0 bases at J, with 15 bases in the middle. The CDR3 loop spans 15 amino acids. Looked up from germline, CDR1 is MDHEN and CDR2 is SYDVKM. CD8 memory cells included CD45RO+ cells plus CCR7-negative CD45RA+ TemRA cells. The protocol was immunoSEQ multiplex PCR, while the TCRdb copy is restricted to in-frame clones and leaves out a portion. The sample has about 380,000 clones, roughly 96% seen once. This chain uses TRBV28 with TRBJ2-7, with a possible D match to TRBD1 (5 bases). This TCR derives from a man aged 30-40 years in good health. The sequencing input was memory CD8+ T cells sorted from blood. Noted subset: CD45RO+ cells pooled with CCR7-negative TemRA cells. The CDR3 sequence is CASRDSGQGSYEQYF. In nucleotides, the CDR3 is TGTGCCAGCAGGGATTCCGGCCAGGGCTCCTACGAGCAGTACTTC. The whole variable domain, remainder taken from reference TRBV28 and TRBJ2-7, is DVKVTQSSRYLVKRTGEKVFLECVQDMDHENMFWYRQDPGLGLRLIYFSYDVKMKEKGDIPEGYSVSREKKERFSLILESASTNQTSMYLCASRDSGQGSYEQYFGPGTRLTVT.